This note documents a single T cell receptor beta chain sequence. The antigen is not known. Patients had chemo-refractory metastatic non-small-cell lung cancer and received focal radiation plus CTLA-4 blockade that used ipilimumab. This sample is drawn from a study of radiotherapy plus CTLA-4 blockade in lung cancer. In the study overall: Objective response was observed in over 15% of patients, and disease control in 30% to 40%.

The protocol was immunoSEQ multiplex PCR, while the TCRdb copy is restricted to in-frame clones and leaves out a portion. The profile shows 40,000 to 50,000 clones, approximately 78% of them singletons. General observations from the study: Reports state that early shifts in blood T cell clones, with interferon-beta, best predicted response. An expansion of tumor-derived TCR clones occurred in blood after radiotherapy plus ipilimumab.

This TCR came from a human donor with non-small cell lung cancer who had stable disease on radiotherapy plus ipilimumab. The sequencing used peripheral blood, collected from a patient treated with radiotherapy plus ipilimumab.

The CDR3 DNA sequence: TGCGCCAGCAGCCAATTACAGGGAGACACTGAAGCTTTCTTT. Translating it yields CASSQLQGDTEAFF. The chain combines TRBV5-1 with TRBJ1-1; a weak D match, TRBD1 (6 bases). Trimming cost V 4 bases and J 3 bases, with 13 bases left between them. The germline V gene encodes CDR1 SGHRS and CDR2 YFSETQ. The length of the CDR3 is 14 residues.